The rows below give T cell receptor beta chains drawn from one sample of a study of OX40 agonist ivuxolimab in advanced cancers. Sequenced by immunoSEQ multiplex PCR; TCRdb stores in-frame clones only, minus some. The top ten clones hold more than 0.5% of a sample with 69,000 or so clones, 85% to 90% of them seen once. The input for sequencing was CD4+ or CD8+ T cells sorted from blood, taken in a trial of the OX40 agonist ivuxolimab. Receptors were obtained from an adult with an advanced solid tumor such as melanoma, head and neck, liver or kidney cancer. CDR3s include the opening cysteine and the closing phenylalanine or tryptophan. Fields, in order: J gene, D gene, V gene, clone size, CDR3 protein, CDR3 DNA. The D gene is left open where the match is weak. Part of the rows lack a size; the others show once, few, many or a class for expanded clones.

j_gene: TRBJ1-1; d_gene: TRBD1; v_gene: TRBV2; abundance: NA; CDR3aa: CASRWDRGDTEAFF; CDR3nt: TGTGCCAGCAGGTGGGACAGGGGTGACACTGAAGCTTTCTTT
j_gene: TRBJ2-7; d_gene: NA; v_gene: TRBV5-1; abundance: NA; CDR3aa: CASSLGGYEQYF; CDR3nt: TGCGCCAGCAGCTTGGGCGGCTACGAGCAGTACTTC
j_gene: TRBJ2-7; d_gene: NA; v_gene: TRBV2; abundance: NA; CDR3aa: CASMQGLGGEQYF; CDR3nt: TGTGCCAGCATGCAGGGGTTGGGAGGCGAGCAGTACTTC
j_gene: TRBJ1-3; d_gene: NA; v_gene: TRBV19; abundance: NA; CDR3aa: CASSIGGTGNTIYF; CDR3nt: TGTGCCAGTAGTATTGGGGGGACTGGAAACACCATATATTTT
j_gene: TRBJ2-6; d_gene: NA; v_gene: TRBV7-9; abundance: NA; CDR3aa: CASSPNSGANVLTF; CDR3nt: TGTGCCAGCAGCCCCAACTCTGGGGCCAACGTCCTGACTTTC
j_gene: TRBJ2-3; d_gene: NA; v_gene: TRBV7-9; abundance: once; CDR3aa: CASSRDINTQYF; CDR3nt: TGTGCCAGCAGCCGGGACATTAACACGCAGTATTTT
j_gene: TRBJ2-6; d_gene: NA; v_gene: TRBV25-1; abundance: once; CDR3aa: CASSERSGRASGANVLTF; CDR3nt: TGTGCCAGCAGTGAACGGTCTGGCAGGGCATCTGGGGCCAACGTCCTGACTTTC
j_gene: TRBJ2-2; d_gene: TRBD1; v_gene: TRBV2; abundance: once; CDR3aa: CASTRGTGANTGELFF; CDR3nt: TGTGCCAGCACGCGGGGGACAGGGGCCAACACCGGGGAGCTGTTTTTT
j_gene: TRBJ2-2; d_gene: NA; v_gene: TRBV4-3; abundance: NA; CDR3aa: CASSQDTRLGELFF; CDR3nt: TGCGCCAGCAGCCAAGATACGAGGCTCGGGGAGCTGTTTTTT
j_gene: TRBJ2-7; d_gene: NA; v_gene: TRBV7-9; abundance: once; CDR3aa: CASSLYQDSYEQYF; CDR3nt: TGTGCCAGCAGCTTATACCAGGACTCCTACGAGCAGTACTTC
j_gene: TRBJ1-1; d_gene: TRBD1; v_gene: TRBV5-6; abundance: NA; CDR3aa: CASSRGTGGDTEAFF; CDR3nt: TGTGCCAGCAGCCGGGGGACAGGGGGAGACACTGAAGCTTTCTTT
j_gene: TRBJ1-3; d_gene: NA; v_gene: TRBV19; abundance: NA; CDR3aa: CASRQTASGNTIYF; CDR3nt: TGTGCCAGTAGACAGACCGCCTCTGGAAACACCATATATTTT
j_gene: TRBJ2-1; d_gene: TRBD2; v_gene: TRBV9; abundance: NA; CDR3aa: CASSPREGLLGNEQFF; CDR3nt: TGTGCCAGCAGCCCTAGGGAGGGGCTCCTTGGAAATGAGCAGTTCTTC
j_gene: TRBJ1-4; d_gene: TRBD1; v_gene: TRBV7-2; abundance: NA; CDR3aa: CASSQGQGNEKLFF; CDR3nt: TGTGCCAGCAGCCAAGGACAGGGTAATGAAAAACTGTTTTTT
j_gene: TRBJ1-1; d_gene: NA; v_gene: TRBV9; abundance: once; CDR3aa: CASSPATNTEAFF; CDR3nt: TGTGCCAGCAGCCCTGCCACGAACACTGAAGCTTTCTTT
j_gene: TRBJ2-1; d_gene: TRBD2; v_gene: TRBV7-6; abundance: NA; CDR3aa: CASSGISGGGHNEQFF; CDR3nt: TGTGCCAGCAGCGGGATAAGCGGGGGGGGTCACAATGAGCAGTTCTTC
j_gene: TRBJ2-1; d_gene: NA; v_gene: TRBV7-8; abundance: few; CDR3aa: CASSPLGSNNEQFF; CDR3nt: TGTGCCAGCAGCCCACTAGGGTCCAACAATGAGCAGTTCTTC
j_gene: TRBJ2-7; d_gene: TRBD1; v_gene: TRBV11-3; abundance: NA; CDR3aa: CASSLDGGQGGYEQYF; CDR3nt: TGTGCCAGCAGCTTAGATGGTGGACAGGGCGGGTACGAGCAGTACTTC
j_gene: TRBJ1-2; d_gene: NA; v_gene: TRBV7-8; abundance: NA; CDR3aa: CASSLDRGYTF; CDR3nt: TGTGCCAGCAGCTTGGATCGGGGCTACACCTTC
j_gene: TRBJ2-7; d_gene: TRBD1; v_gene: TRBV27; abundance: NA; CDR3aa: CASSFSGTGTYEQYF; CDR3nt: TGTGCCAGCAGTTTCTCCGGGACAGGGACCTACGAGCAGTACTTC
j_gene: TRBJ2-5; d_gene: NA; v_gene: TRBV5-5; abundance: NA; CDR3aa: CASSPLGGGGKQETQYF; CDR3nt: TGTGCCAGCAGCCCCCTGGGAGGGGGTGGCAAGCAAGAGACCCAGTACTTC
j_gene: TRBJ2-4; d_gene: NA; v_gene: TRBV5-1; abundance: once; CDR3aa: CASSLDKNIQYF; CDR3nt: TGCGCCAGCAGCTTGGACAAAAACATTCAGTACTTC
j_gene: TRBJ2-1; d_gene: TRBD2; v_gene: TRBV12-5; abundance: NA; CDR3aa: CASGLGRGTSGHEQFF; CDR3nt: TGTGCTAGTGGTTTGGGAAGAGGGACTAGTGGCCATGAGCAGTTCTTC
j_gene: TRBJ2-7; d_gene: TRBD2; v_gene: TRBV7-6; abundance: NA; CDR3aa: CASSLAGGTYEQYF; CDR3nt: TGTGCCAGCAGCTTAGCGGGGGGGACCTACGAGCAGTACTTC
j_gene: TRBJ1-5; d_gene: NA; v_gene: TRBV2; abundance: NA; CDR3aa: CASSRGEGRQPQHF; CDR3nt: TGTGCCAGCAGCCGAGGGGAGGGACGGCAGCCCCAGCATTTT
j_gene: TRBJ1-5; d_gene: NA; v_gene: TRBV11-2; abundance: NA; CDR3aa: CASSWVKGRASQPQHF; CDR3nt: TGTGCCAGCAGCTGGGTTAAGGGACGGGCTAGTCAGCCCCAGCATTTT
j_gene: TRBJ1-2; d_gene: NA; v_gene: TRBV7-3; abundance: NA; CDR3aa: CASSPQGVLDNYGYTF; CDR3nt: TGTGCCAGCAGCCCTCAAGGGGTTTTAGATAACTATGGCTACACCTTC
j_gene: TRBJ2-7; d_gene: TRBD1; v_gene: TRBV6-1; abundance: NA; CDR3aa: CASSARQGAGEQYF; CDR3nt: TGTGCCAGCAGTGCAAGACAGGGGGCGGGCGAGCAGTACTTC
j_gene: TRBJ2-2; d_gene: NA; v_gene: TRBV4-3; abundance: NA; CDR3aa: CASSHLSGELFF; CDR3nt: TGCGCCAGCAGCCACCTATCCGGGGAGCTGTTTTTT
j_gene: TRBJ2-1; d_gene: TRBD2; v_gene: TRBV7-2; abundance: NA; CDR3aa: CASSLATGTSILFNEQFF; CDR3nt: TGTGCCAGCAGCTTGGCCACGGGGACTAGCATATTGTTCAATGAGCAGTTCTTC
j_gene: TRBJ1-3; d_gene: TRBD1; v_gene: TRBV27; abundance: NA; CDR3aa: CASWKTGQSGNTIYF; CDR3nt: TGTGCCAGCTGGAAGACAGGGCAATCTGGAAACACCATATATTTT
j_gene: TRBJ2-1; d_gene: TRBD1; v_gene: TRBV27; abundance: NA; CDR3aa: CASIPGTGVYNEQFF; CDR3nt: TGTGCCAGCATCCCCGGGACAGGGGTCTACAATGAGCAGTTCTTC
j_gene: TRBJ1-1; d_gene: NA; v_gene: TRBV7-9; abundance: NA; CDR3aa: CASSAPTENTEAFF; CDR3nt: TGTGCCAGCAGCGCGCCGACAGAGAACACTGAAGCTTTCTTT
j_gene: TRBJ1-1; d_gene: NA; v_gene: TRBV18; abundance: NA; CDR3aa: CASSPNKLQGSGTEAFF; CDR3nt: TGTGCCAGCTCACCTAATAAACTCCAGGGGAGTGGGACTGAAGCTTTCTTT
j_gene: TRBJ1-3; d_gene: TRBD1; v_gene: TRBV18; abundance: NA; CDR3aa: CASSPPEGQANLGGNTIYF; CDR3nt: TGTGCCAGCTCACCACCGGAGGGACAGGCCAATTTAGGAGGAAACACCATATATTTT
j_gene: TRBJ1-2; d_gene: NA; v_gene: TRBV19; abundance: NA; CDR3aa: CASTKISQGYGYTF; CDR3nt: TGTGCCAGTACCAAGATCTCTCAGGGCTACGGCTACACCTTC
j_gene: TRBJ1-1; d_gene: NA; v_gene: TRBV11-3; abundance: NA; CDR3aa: CASSLAENTEAFF; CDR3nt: TGTGCCAGCAGCTTAGCCGAGAACACTGAAGCTTTCTTT
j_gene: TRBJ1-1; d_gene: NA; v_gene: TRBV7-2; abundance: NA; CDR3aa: CASSGQPNTEAFF; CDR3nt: TGTGCCAGCAGCGGACAACCGAACACTGAAGCTTTCTTT
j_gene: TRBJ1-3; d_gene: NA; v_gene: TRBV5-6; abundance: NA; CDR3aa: CASSPEKGSGNTIYF; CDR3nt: TGTGCCAGCAGCCCCGAAAAAGGGTCTGGAAACACCATATATTTT
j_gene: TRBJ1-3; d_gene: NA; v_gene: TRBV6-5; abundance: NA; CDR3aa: CASMLTVSGNTIYF; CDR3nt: TGTGCCAGCATGTTAACAGTCTCTGGAAACACCATATATTTT
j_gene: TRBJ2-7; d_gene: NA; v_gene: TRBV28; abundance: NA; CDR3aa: CASSLGLLTYEQYF; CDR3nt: TGTGCCAGCAGTTTGGGTCTTCTAACCTACGAGCAGTACTTC